Described below is a single TCR beta chain sequence and its context. Its cognate antigen is unknown. Generated by immunoSEQ multiplex PCR, the TCRdb table keeps only in-frame clones and is missing some. The sample holds under 300,000 clones, approximately 76% seen once. These data are taken from a study of cytotoxic CD8 clonotypes in ibrutinib-treated CLL. In the study overall: Across the patients, around 10 were relapsed/refractory, under 16 treatment-naive and 17 to 18 IGHV unmutated. Whole-study findings and limits: Researchers report that baseline clonality outpaced age-matched healthy donors and tracked circulating CD8+ T-cell counts.

Germline loops: CDR1 SQVTM, CDR2 ANQGSEA. V was clipped by 7 bases and J by 3 bases, with 15 bases between them. CDR3 length: 13 residues. This chain links TRBV29-1 with TRBJ1-2; D perhaps matches TRBD1 (6 bases). Specimen: PBMCs, collected at disease progression, from a patient treated with ibrutinib. This sequence originates from a human donor with chronic lymphocytic leukemia. Here the CDR3 reads CSATQGRDYGYTF. The CDR3 region has the DNA TGCAGCGCAACACAGGGCCGGGACTATGGCTACACCTTC. The whole variable domain, remainder taken from reference TRBV29-1 and TRBJ1-2, is SAVISQKPSRDICQRGTSLTIQCQVDSQVTMMFWYRQQPGQSLTLIATANQGSEATYESGFVIDKFPISRPNLTFSTLTVSNMSPEDSSIYLCSATQGRDYGYTFGSGTRLTVV.